This TCR beta chain originates from a study of blood T cells in healthy people across ages (dated by TCRdb to about 2015). Regarding the research as a whole: In model experiments, template switching captured roughly one uniquely barcoded TCR beta cDNA molecule for every two T cells. Using deep sequencing normalized with unique cDNA molecular identifiers, the study measured how TCR beta repertoire diversity changes with age. The donors were divided into four age groups: young (average roughly 15 years), middle-aged (roughly 42), aged (approximately 62) and long-lived (82). To avoid experimental bias, donors of different ages were spread randomly across the sequencing lanes. The study analyzed two additional independent replicas of 1 million unique cDNA reads from the same blood draw for two donors, one aged 18 to 30 and one aged 80 or older. What the research found in general, with its limitations: Compared with the aged group, the long-lived group had more naive CD4+ T cells, fewer expanded clones and increased TCR diversity, suggesting age selection. Total diversity estimates from one million sequenced T cells were considered lower bounds and underestimates. Observed TCR beta diversity per million T cells fell roughly linearly with age, and a significant reduction was already apparent by age approximately 41. Bulk unsorted PBMC profiling prevented conclusive comparison of naive and antigen-experienced compartments. The CMV infection status of donors was not known, potentially confounding age-related changes in expanded clonotypes. A strong correlation was found between observed TCR beta diversity and the percentage of naive T cells measured by flow cytometry.

Spanning cysteine to phenylalanine, the CDR3 consists of 16 amino acids. The CDR3 DNA has 48 bases and is translated from base 1. Between the V and J ends, shortened by 2 bases and 2 bases respectively, the junction contains 15 bases. CDR1 MNHNY and CDR2 SVGAGI are derived from the germline V gene (reference sequence). The receptor library was made with 5' RACE. Sequenced using an Illumina HiSeq 2500. A second PCR of about 6 to 11 cycles was performed with a sample-barcoded 5' primer and a J-beta primer mix. Each TCR beta cDNA molecule received a unique molecular identifier from a template-switch 5' adaptor carrying 12 random nucleotides. Each sample yielded at least 3 million CDR3-containing paired-end reads. All of the RNA was converted into first-strand cDNA using the Mint cDNA synthesis kit, with a TRBC-specific oligonucleotide serving as the primer. Following uracil-DNA glycosylase treatment, all cDNA underwent a first 18-cycle PCR with the universal primers M1SS and BC2_uni_R. The paper's data handling went like this. Each sample was normalized by randomly selecting 1 million high-quality reads, each carrying a distinct molecular identifier. Instead of being binned into consensus sequences, reads that shared molecular identifiers were thrown out. MiTCR, run with a Q25 quality threshold and the strictest error-elimination algorithm, handled CDR3 identification, clonotype clustering and error correction. A nonparametric unseen species model with Euler transformation was used to estimate a lower bound on total TCR beta diversity. TCRdb applied fastp at Q25 and MiXCR to the public reads, then kept only in-frame beta chains. Each record represents a unique CDR3 protein, reported with the most common genes and DNA among its rows. TCRdb's processing, not the authors' own work, is the source of the V and J calls. This sample is represented by 850,000 to 1,000,000 distinct CDR3 sequences; roughly 50% of them were singletons. Jointly, the top ten make up roughly an eighth of the sample.

As for this clonotype: Its antigen is currently not known. No base-level quality is on record; no much larger clone is a single base apart.

Systemically healthy Caucasian individuals from Russia, 35 to 50 in total and aged roughly 6 to 100 years, were included as donors. Each donor gave 9 to 10 milliliters of peripheral blood, collected into EDTA-treated Vacutainer tubes. PBMCs were isolated by Ficoll-Paque density-gradient centrifugation, with at least 6.5 million obtained per sample. Total RNA, at least 5 micrograms per sample, was extracted from PBMCs with Trizol reagent. The percentages of naive CD45RAhigh/CD27high T cells were determined by flow cytometry on a PBMC aliquot from every donor. This TCR came from a man aged 25-40 years in good health. This chain is built from TRBV6-6 and TRBJ2-5; the D region possibly corresponds to TRBD1 (6 bases align). Material: blood. Here is the DNA: TGTGCCAGCAGTTACCCATCAGGGGTGCGACAAGAGACCCAGTACTTC. This is translated as CASSYPSGVRQETQYF.